The subject of this entry is one T cell receptor (beta chain). Its antigen is unknown. The data originate from a study of T cell responses to AZD1222 COVID-19 vaccine. Study-wide findings and caveats: Increased Spike-specific TCR breadth and depth were observed after two AZD1222 doses.

Profiled with immunoSEQ multiplex PCR; TCRdb holds only in-frame clones, not every one. The sample has about 140,000 clones, about 89% seen once. V was cut by 4 bases and J by 0 bases, with 13 bases left in between. CDR3 size: 16 residues. Germline-derived CDR1 and CDR2 are SNHLY and FYNNEI. Second-dose intervals of approximately 4 or approximately 12 weeks were pooled. This chain uses TRBV2 with TRBJ1-3, with D tentatively TRBD1 (6 bases). The material was peripheral blood, obtained 28 days after the second AZD1222 dose. The origin of this receptor is an adult who received the AZD1222 COVID-19 vaccine. For the CDR3, the DNA is TGTGCCAGCAGTGCCGGAGGGACAAGCTCTGGAAACACCATATATTTT. This encodes CASSAGGTSSGNTIYF.